The clone carrying this T cell receptor (beta chain) was recorded once. Its antigen remains unidentified. Profiling that covered TCR beta VDJ and CDR3 relied on genomic DNA as its template. Each CDR3 protein gets one entry after TCRdb re-called the reads with MiXCR. The sample lists about 41,000 distinct CDR3 sequences; roughly 69% were seen once. The data derive from a study of CD8+CD57+ T cells in acquired aplastic anemia. CD8+CD57+ cell expansion had been shown by flow cytometry in patients chosen for sequencing. CDR1 SGDLS and CDR2 YYNGEE come from the germline V gene. The CDR3 length is 15 residues. V lost 0 bases and J lost 4, with 10 bases in between. Study-wide results and caveats: The study identified about 30 CD8+ CDR3 sequences shared by patients and controls. Patients and healthy controls showed no significant CD8+ Simpson's diversity difference.

The chain joins TRBV9 to TRBJ2-2, with D perhaps TRBD2 (6 bases). The origin of this receptor is a human donor with aplastic anemia. The sequencing input was sorted CD4+, CD8+, or CD8+CD57+ T cells (not recorded which) from PBMCs. The DNA for the CDR3 is TGTGCCAGCAGCGTAGGGAGGGGACGCACCGGGGAGCTGTTTTTT. This encodes CASSVGRGRTGELFF.